This T cell receptor beta chain was observed in a study of follicular helper T cells after annual influenza vaccination. Study results and limitations: Change in circulating plasmablasts correlated with ICOS+CD38+ cTfh clonality change.

V was trimmed by 0 bases and J by 3 bases, leaving 12 bases between them. CDR1 MGHRA and CDR2 YSYEKL come from the germline V gene. This CDR3 contains 16 residues. Assay: immunoSEQ multiplex PCR; the TCRdb copy retains only in-frame clones and omits some. Of approximately 1,100 clones detected, about three quarters appear once; the ten largest clones hold approximately 3.8%. Time point here: 2015-2016 season, 7 days after influenza vaccination. Donors with HIV/AIDS, active malignancy, immunomodulators or active illness were excluded. Between roughly 35 and 100 mL of blood was drawn per time point. With respect to this clone: Antigen specificity is unknown.

This chain joins TRBV4-1 and TRBJ2-1; TRBD2 might be the D (6 bases). This receptor was taken from an adult who received the influenza vaccine. Sequencing was performed on CXCR5+ CD38+ circulating T follicular helper cells from blood, taken 7 days after influenza vaccination. Indicated subset: circulating Tfh, non-naive CD4+CXCR5+PD-1+ (ICOS+CD38+ or ICOS-CD38-). CDR3: CASSQDSAGSYNEQFF. CDR3 bases: TGCGCCAGCAGCCAAGATTCGGCGGGAAGCTACAATGAGCAGTTCTTC.